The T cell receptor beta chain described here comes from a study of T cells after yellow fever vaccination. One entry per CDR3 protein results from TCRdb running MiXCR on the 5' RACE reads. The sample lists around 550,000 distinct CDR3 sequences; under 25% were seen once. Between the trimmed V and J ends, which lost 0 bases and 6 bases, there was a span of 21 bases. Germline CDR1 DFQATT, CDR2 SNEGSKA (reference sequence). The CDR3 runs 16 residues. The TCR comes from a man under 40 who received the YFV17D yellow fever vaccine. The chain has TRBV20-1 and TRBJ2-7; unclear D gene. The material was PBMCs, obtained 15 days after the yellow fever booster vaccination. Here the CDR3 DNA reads TGCAGTGCTAGAGATAGAAAGGGTGGCCCAATCTCCGAGCAGTACTTC. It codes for CSARDRKGGPISEQYF.